Described below is a single TCR beta chain sequence and its context. Its specific antigen is unknown. Its ends do not fully match the called genes, so a read error is possible. To test whether a precursor-effector relationship exists among CD4 cytotoxic T cells, bulk UMI-based TCR sequencing was run on four sorted CD4+ memory subsets: TCM, TEM, IL-7Rhigh TEMRA, and IL-7R- TEMRA. The cells came from peripheral blood mononuclear cells that had been isolated from human blood. The CDR3 runs 14 amino acids, cysteine and phenylalanine included. Of the read, only the CDR3 DNA is kept; its 42 bases are in frame from base 1. The CDR1 and CDR2 encoded by the germline V gene (reference sequence) are SGHNT and YYREEE. The run used an Illumina MiSeq. As for how the authors treated the data: Repertoire diversity was measured with the Shannon-Wiener index computed in VDJtools. Expanded TCRbeta clonotypes were defined as those with a clonotype frequency of at least 3. TCRdb ran its own pipeline on the public reads, namely fastp trimming at Q25 and MiXCR clone calling, and kept in-frame beta chains. Each entry is one CDR3 protein sequence, shown with its most common DNA and genes. TCRdb assigned the V and J calls; the authors' analysis was not used. This specimen's table enumerates dozens of distinct CDR3 sequences.

This record belongs to a study of precursors of human CD4 cytotoxic T cells (dated by TCRdb to 2017 to 2018). Turning to the overall study: The bulk TCR-seq analysis covered CD4+ memory subsets from some 14 donors in total. TCR-seq analysis of 14 donors yielded TCRalpha and TCRbeta chain sequences (table S7).

The research as a whole found: IL-7Rhigh and IL-7R- TEMRA subsets showed more restricted TCR repertoires, with lower diversity and more expanded clonotypes, than TCM and TEM subsets. The authors noted that a human observational design cannot definitively establish the direction of differentiation between precursor and effector cells. A bigger share of IL-7Rhigh TEMRA clonotypes consisted of expanded effector clonotypes than was the case for TEM or TCM clonotypes. Only 13 of the 14 donors were included in some bulk TCR-seq comparisons, suggesting that not every subset was available for every donor.

The V and J segments used are TRBV5-4 and TRBJ2-4; the D gene is perhaps TRBD1, on 5 matching bases. The TCR comes from a human donor in good health. The sequencing sample was made of memory CD4+ T cells from blood (PBMCs). The nucleotide sequence is TGTGCCAGCAGCTCCTCCCGGACATCAGACATTCAGGACTTC. This gives the protein CASSSSRTSDIQDF.